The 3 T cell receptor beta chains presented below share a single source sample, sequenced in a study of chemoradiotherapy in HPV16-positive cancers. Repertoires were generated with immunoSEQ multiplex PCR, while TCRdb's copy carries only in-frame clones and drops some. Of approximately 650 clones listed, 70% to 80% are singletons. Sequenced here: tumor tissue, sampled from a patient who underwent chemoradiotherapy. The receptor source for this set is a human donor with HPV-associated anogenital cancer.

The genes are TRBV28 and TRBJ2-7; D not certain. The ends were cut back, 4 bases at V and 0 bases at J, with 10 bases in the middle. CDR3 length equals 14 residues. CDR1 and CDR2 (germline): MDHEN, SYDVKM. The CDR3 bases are TGTGCCAGCAGTTCATTAATGAGCTCCTACGAGCAGTACTTC. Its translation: CASSSLMSSYEQYF.

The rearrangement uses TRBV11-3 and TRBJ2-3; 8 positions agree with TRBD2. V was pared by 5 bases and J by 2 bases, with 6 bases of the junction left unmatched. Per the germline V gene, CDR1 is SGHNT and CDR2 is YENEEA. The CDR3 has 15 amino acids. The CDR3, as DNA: TGTGCCAGCAGCCAACATAGCGGGGTCACAGATACGCAGTATTTT. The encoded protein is CASSQHSGVTDTQYF.

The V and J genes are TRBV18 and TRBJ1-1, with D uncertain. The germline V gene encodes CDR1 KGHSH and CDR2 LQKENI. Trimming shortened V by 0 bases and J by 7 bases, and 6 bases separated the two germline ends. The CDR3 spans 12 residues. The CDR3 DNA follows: TGTGCCAGCTCACCACCACTAGGTGAAGCTTTCTTT. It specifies CASSPPLGEAFF.